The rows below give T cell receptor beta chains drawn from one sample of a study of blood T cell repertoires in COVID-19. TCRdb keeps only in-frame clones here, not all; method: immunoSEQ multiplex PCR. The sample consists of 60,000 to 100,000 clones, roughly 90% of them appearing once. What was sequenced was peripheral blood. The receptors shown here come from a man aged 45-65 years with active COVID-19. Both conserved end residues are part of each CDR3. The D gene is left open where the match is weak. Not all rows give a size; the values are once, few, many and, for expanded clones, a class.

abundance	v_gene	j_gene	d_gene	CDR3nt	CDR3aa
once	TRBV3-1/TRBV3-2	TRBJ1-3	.	TGTGCCAGCAGCCAATCCACGAGGGTTAAGGGAAACACCATATATTTT	CASSQSTRVKGNTIYF
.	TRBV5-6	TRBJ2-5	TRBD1	TGTGCCAGCAGCCCAGGGACAGGGTGGTGGGAGACCCAGTACTTC	CASSPGTGWWETQYF
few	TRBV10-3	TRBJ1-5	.	TGTGCCATCAGTGAAGGAAGGGGAAACAATCAGCCCCAGCATTTT	CAISEGRGNNQPQHF
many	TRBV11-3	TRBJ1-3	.	TGTGCCAGCAGCTCCTTTCGACAGGCCTCTGGAAACACCATATATTTT	CASSSFRQASGNTIYF
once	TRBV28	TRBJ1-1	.	TGTGCCAGCAGCCCCCAGTACACTGAAGCTTTCTTT	CASSPQYTEAFF
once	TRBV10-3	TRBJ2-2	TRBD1	TGTGCCATCAGTACCAGACAACGGACAGGGTCCACCGGGGAGCTGTTTTTT	CAISTRQRTGSTGELFF
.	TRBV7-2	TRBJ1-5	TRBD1	TGTGCCAGCAGCCCGGACAGGGGACAGCCCCAGCATTTT	CASSPDRGQPQHF
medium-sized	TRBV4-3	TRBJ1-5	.	TGCGCCAGCGCGTACGACAGCAATAGCAATCAGCCCCAGCATTTT	CASAYDSNSNQPQHF
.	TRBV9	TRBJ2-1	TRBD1	TGTGCCAGCAGCGTAGCTCAGGGGGCGGGGAATGAGCAGTTCTTC	CASSVAQGAGNEQFF
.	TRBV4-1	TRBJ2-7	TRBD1	TGCGCCAGCAGCCAAGAAAAGGACAGGGGTCACGAGCAGTACTTC	CASSQEKDRGHEQYF
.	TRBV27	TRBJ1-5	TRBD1	TGTGCCAGCGGGGGACAGTCAGCTCAGCCCCAGCATTTT	CASGGQSAQPQHF
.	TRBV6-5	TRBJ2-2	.	TGTGCCAGCAGTTATAACGGGGAGCTGTTTTTT	CASSYNGELFF
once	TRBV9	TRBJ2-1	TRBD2	TGTGCCAGCAGCGTAGGCTCCTGGACTAGCGGGAATCTCTACAATGAGCAGTTCTTC	CASSVGSWTSGNLYNEQFF
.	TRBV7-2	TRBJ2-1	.	TGTGCCAGCAGCCCAAGTGAGAGCTCGTACAATGAGCAGTTCTTC	CASSPSESSYNEQFF
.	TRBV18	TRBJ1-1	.	TGTGCCAGCTCACCACGTCACTCTGTGAACACTGAAGCTTTCTTT	CASSPRHSVNTEAFF
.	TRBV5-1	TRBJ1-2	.	TGCGCCAGCAGCCCGCCTGGGAGGTATGGCTACACCTTC	CASSPPGRYGYTF
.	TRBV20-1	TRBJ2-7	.	TGCAGTGCTCGGTCCGGTCACGAGCAGTACTTC	CSARSGHEQYF
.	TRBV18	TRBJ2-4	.	TGTGCCAGCTCACCGGGTTGGAGTTTCCTAGCCAAAAACATTCAGTACTTC	CASSPGWSFLAKNIQYF
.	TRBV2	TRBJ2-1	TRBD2	TGTGCCAGCAGTCCCGGGACTAGCGGATACAATGAGCAGTTCTTC	CASSPGTSGYNEQFF
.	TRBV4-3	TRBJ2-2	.	TGCGCCAGCGCGAGTGGGCTGAGGAACACCGGGGAGCTGTTTTTT	CASASGLRNTGELFF
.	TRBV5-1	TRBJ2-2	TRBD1	TGCGCCAGCAACCGAGGACAGGGGGCGGCTATGAACACCGGGGAGCTGTTTTTT	CASNRGQGAAMNTGELFF
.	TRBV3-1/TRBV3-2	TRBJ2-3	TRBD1	TGTGCCAGCAGCCTTCGACAGGGGTACACAGATACGCAGTATTTT	CASSLRQGYTDTQYF
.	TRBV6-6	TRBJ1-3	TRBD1	TGTGCCAGCAGCCGCCTCTGGGACAGCTCTGGAAACACCATATATTTT	CASSRLWDSSGNTIYF
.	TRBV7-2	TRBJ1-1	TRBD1	TGTGCCAGCAGCAGTCGACAGGGACACACTGAAGCTTTCTTT	CASSSRQGHTEAFF
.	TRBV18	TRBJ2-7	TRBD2	TGTGCCAGCTCGCAGCCGGGACTAGGGGCCTACGAGCAGTACTTC	CASSQPGLGAYEQYF
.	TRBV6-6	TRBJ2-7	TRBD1	TGTGCCAGCAGTTATACAGGGGCAATGTCCTACGAGCAGTACTTC	CASSYTGAMSYEQYF
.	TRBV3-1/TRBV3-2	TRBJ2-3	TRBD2	TGTGCCAGCAGCCTCATCGGCGGTAGCGGGGGAGTAGATACGCAGTATTTT	CASSLIGGSGGVDTQYF
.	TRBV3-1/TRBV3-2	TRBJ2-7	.	TGTGCCAGCAGCTACAGCCTATACGAGCAGTACTTC	CASSYSLYEQYF
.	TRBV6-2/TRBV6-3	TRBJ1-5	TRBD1	TGTGCCAGCAGTTACTTGGGACAGGTTCGGGGTAGTCAGCCCCAGCATTTT	CASSYLGQVRGSQPQHF
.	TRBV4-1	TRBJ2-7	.	TGCGCCAGCAGCCGAACGGATACGGGGACCTACGAGCAGTACTTC	CASSRTDTGTYEQYF
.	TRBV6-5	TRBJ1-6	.	TGTGCCAGCAGACCCGAAGCACGATATCGTCCCCTCCACTTT	CASRPEARYRPLHF
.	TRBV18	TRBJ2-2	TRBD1	TGTGCCAGCTCATCCCCACCGGGACAGGGACGTGGCACCGGGGAGCTGTTTTTT	CASSSPPGQGRGTGELFF
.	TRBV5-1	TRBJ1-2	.	TGCGCCAGCTACGAGACTCACTATGGCTACACCTTC	CASYETHYGYTF
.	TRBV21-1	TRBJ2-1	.	TGTGCCAGCAGCAAATCTACTAAACAACCGGGAGATGAGCAGTTCTTC	CASSKSTKQPGDEQFF
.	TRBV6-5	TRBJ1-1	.	TGTGCCAGCAGTTACTGGGGGGGTATAGATGAAGCTTTCTTT	CASSYWGGIDEAFF
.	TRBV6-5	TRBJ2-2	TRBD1	TGTGCCAGCAGTTGGGGACAGTCGAACACCGGGGAGCTGTTTTTT	CASSWGQSNTGELFF
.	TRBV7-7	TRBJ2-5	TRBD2	TGTGCTAGCAGCCCAGGGGCTAGCGGGGGGCTCCGAGAGACCCAGTACTTC	CASSPGASGGLRETQYF
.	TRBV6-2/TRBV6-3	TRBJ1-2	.	TGTGCCAGCAGTTACCCGAACTATGGCTACACCTTC	CASSYPNYGYTF
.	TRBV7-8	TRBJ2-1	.	TGTGCCAGCAGTCTAACCGGGAAACACAATGAGCAGTTCTTC	CASSLTGKHNEQFF
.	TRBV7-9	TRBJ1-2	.	TGTGCCAGCAGCTTAAAGCGACAGCCAAACGGAAAAGACTATGGCTACACCTTC	CASSLKRQPNGKDYGYTF
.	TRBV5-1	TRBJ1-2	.	TGCGCCAGCAGCTTGGCCGGACAGAGGCCCTACACCTTC	CASSLAGQRPYTF